These 9 T cell receptor beta chains were all obtained from the same sample, sequenced in a study of vaccination and CD4 T cells after COVID-19. The Oncomine TCR Beta short-read assay was applied to DNA of cultured CD4+ T cells. TCRdb re-called the PCR reads through MiXCR, storing one row per CDR3 protein. This table holds approximately 22,000 distinct CDR3 sequences, about 40% found once. Time point noted: late sampling 161 to 241 days after vaccination in a few convalescent patients. The treatment denotes: approximately 9-day PBMC culture with coronavirus spike peptide pools or control peptides (ViraFEST assay). These TCRs' antigens remain unknown. The sequencing here drew on CD4+ T cells from blood, cultured in vitro, taken about 7 months after SARS-CoV-2 vaccination. The receptors come from a human donor who had recovered from COVID-19.

The rearrangement links TRBV7-9 to TRBJ2-1; 7 bases are shared with TRBD2. The germline CDR1 and CDR2 sequences are SEHNR and FQNEAQ (reference sequence). The ends lost 2 bases at V and 5 bases at J; junction bases unmatched: 3. This CDR3 region has 14 residues. The CDR3, as DNA: TGTGCCAGCAGCTTAAGTCTAGCGGACAATGAGCAGTTCTTC. The encoded protein is CASSLSLADNEQFF.

This clonotype occurred once. The rearrangement links TRBV20-1 to TRBJ2-1; the D is unclear. The germline gives CDR1 DFQATT, CDR2 SNEGSKA (reference sequence). V lost 1 base, J lost 3 bases, and 10 bases lay in between. The CDR3 sequence is 14 residues long. The CDR3 loop reads CSARAGSHYNEQFF. The DNA of the CDR3 is TGCAGTGCTAGAGCGGGCAGTCACTACAATGAGCAGTTCTTC.

There are a few counts of this clonotype. The rearrangement joins TRBV10-3 to TRBJ2-5, with no clear D. CDR1 and CDR2 from the germline V gene are ENHRY and SYGVKD. The CDR3 consists of 14 residues. V was shortened by 0 bases and J by 4 bases, with 9 bases between the two germline ends. The CDR3 DNA sequence: TGTGCCATCAGTGAGTCTGTCGGTACAGAGACCCAGTACTTC. Protein: CAISESVGTETQYF.

In its sample, this clonotype was seen a few times. The V call is TRBV7-8, the J call TRBJ2-1; 8 nucleotides align to TRBD2. The V and J ends lost 5 bases and 6 bases, in that order; junction bases with no gene match: 12. CDR1 is SGHVS, CDR2 FQNEAQ, per germline. CDR3 length equals 16 residues. The CDR3 region has the DNA TGTGCCAGCAGCCCCCCACGACGGGAGGGCAGCAATGAGCAGTTCTTC. The encoded protein is CASSPPRREGSNEQFF.

This clonotype was recorded a few times. This rearrangement joins TRBV6-1 to TRBJ2-7; 7 bases map to TRBD1. V trimming: 7 bases; J trimming: 1 base; junction bases outside the gene matches: 7. Germline loops: CDR1 MNHNS, CDR2 SASEGT. CDR3 length: 14 residues. In nucleotides, the CDR3 is TGTGCCAGCAAACCCCCAGGGGGATCCTACGAGCAGTACTTC. Its translation: CASKPPGGSYEQYF.

This clonotype has a handful of counts. The gene calls are TRBV15 and TRBJ2-7; no definite D call. This CDR3 has 14 residues. The germline gives CDR1 LNHNV, CDR2 YYDKDF (reference sequence). Between the trimmed V and J ends, which lost 0 bases and 0 bases, there was a span of 6 bases. CDR3 region: CATSREYGSYEQYF. The CDR3, as DNA: TGTGCCACCAGCAGAGAGTATGGCTCCTACGAGCAGTACTTC.

There are a few counts of this clonotype. V is TRBV15 and J is TRBJ1-1; no clear D gene. Germline V gene lookup returns CDR1 LNHNV and CDR2 YYDKDF (reference sequence). CDR3 size: 14 residues. Trimming left V 1 base short and J 1 base short, with 7 bases between. The CDR3 spells CATSRVTWNTEAFF. Written as DNA, the CDR3 is TGTGCCACCAGCAGAGTTACATGGAACACTGAAGCTTTCTTT.

The V call is TRBV20-1, the J call TRBJ2-5; the D is unclear. V lost 4 bases, J lost 5 bases, and 17 bases lay in between. The germline gives CDR1 DFQATT, CDR2 SNEGSKA (reference sequence). This CDR3 has 14 amino acids. Here the CDR3 reads CSATSPPTGETQYF. The CDR3 region has the DNA TGCAGTGCTACAAGCCCCCCGACTGGGGAGACCCAGTACTTC.

The chain couples TRBV29-1 to TRBJ1-1; D is ambiguous. Trimming removed 4 bases from V and 11 bases from J, with 14 bases in between. This CDR3 contains 11 residues. From germline, CDR1 is SQVTM and CDR2 ANQGSEA. CDR3 sequence: CSVGDTARAFF. Here the CDR3 DNA reads TGCAGCGTTGGCGACACAGCAAGGGCTTTCTTT. Full variable domain (outside the CDR3, taken from reference TRBV29-1 and TRBJ1-1): SAVISQKPSRDICQRGTSLTIQCQVDSQVTMMFWYRQQPGQSLTLIATANQGSEATYESGFVIDKFPISRPNLTFSTLTVSNMSPEDSSIYLCSVGDTARAFFGQGTRLTVV.